This TCR beta chain originates from a study of blood T cell repertoires in COVID-19. As for the study in general: COVID-19 samples, acute and convalescent, were from the United States, Italy and Spain. From T cells, B-cell-depleted T cells, or PBMCs came the material, which was cDNA or gDNA.

Germline loops: CDR1 SGHAT, CDR2 FQNNGV. The CDR3 loop spans 14 amino acids. The germline V and J ends were trimmed by 1 base and 2 bases, with 8 bases remaining between them. Clones were sequenced by immunoSEQ multiplex PCR, and TCRdb holds only the in-frame ones, with some missing. This sample yields a few hundred thousand clones, of which 87% are seen a single time; roughly 9.4% belongs to the top ten. The participants were between 18 and 89 years old and came from fewer than 25 US areas. This clone was seen once. The source of this sequence is a woman between 45 and 65 years old who had recovered from COVID-19. Sequenced sample: PBMCs or T cells enriched from blood (not recorded which). This chain joins TRBV11-2 and TRBJ1-1; no clear D. The CDR3 region is CASSLGRINTEAFF. The CDR3 nucleotides are TGTGCCAGCAGCTTAGGCAGGATTAACACTGAAGCTTTCTTT.